The TCR beta chain under discussion was sequenced for a study of T cell repertoires in ileal Crohn's disease. Across the whole study: About half of patients got postoperative therapy: some 11 thiopurines, fewer than 20 anti-TNF. Study-level findings and limits: All patients with clonality above 26.8% had endoscopic recurrence. Compared with CD4 T cells, sorted CD8 cells carried more expanded clones.

In the case of this clone: What it binds is not known.

The CDR3 sequence is 16 residues long. Trimming pared 6 bases from V and 0 bases from J, leaving 17 bases between. Per germline, CDR1 MNHEY and CDR2 SMNVEV (reference sequence). The table came from immunoSEQ multiplex PCR; TCRdb's copy has only in-frame clones and leaves some out. The sample yields 15,000 to 20,000 clones, 65% to 85% seen once. The specimen sequenced was ileal tissue. The genes are TRBV27 and TRBJ1-1; no reliable D call. This TCR was sampled from an adult with Crohn's disease. CDR3 region: CASSLTLARMNTEAFF. As DNA, the CDR3 is TGTGCCAGCAGCCTTACCCTGGCTCGAATGAACACTGAAGCTTTCTTT.